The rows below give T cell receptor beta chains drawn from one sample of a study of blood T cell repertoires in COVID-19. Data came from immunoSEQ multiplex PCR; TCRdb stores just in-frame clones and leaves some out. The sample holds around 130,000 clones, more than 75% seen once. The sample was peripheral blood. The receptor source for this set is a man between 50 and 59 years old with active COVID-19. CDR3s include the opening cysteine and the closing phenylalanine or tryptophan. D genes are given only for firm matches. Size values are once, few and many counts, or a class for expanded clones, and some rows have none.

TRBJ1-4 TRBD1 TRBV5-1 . CASSVQGVNEKLFF TGCGCCAGCAGCGTCCAGGGGGTAAATGAAAAACTGTTTTTT
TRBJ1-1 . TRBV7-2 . CASSLSSTEAFF TGTGCCAGCAGCTTATCCAGCACTGAAGCTTTCTTT
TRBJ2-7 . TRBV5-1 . CASSLNSPGAAYEQYF TGCGCCAGCAGCTTGAATTCACCGGGAGCCGCCTACGAGCAGTACTTC
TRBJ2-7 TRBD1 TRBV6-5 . CASSLTGTGAYEQYF TGTGCCAGCAGTTTGACCGGGACAGGGGCCTACGAGCAGTACTTC
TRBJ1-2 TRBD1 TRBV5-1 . CASSLSGPGTGGNGYTF TGCGCCAGCAGCCTCAGCGGCCCCGGGACAGGGGGCAATGGCTACACCTTC
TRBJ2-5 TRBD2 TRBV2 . CASSLPPLAGVETQYF TGTGCCAGCAGTTTACCCCCACTAGCGGGGGTGGAGACCCAGTACTTC
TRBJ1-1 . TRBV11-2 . CASSYRQTNTEAFF TGTGCCAGCAGTTACAGGCAAACGAACACTGAAGCTTTCTTT
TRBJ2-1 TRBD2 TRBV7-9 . CASSLEGLAGGGEQFF TGTGCCAGCAGCTTAGAGGGACTAGCGGGAGGTGGTGAGCAGTTCTTC
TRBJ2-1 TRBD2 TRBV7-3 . CASSLFSGSSYNEQFF TGTGCCAGCAGCTTATTCAGCGGGAGCTCCTACAATGAGCAGTTCTTC
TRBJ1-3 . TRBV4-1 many CASSQEGTLSGNTIYF TGCGCCAGCAGCCAAGAGGGGACACTCTCTGGAAACACCATATATTTT
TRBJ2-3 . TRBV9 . CASSVIGVSVDTQYF TGTGCCAGCAGCGTTATAGGGGTTTCTGTCGATACGCAGTATTTT
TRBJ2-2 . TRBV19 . CASRYAEPTGELFF TGTGCCAGTAGGTACGCGGAGCCGACCGGGGAGCTGTTTTTT
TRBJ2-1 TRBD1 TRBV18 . CASSAGTGEGEQFF TGTGCCAGCTCAGCCGGGACAGGGGAAGGAGAGCAGTTCTTC
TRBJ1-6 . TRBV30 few CAWSALRGDSPLHF TGTGCCTGGAGTGCCCTCAGGGGCGATTCACCCCTCCACTTT
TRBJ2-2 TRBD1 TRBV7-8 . CASSARNRGPRTGELFF TGTGCCAGCAGCGCACGAAACAGGGGACCCCGGACCGGGGAGCTGTTTTTT
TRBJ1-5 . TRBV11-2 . CASSPQGAQPQHF TGTGCCAGCAGCCCACAAGGAGCTCAGCCCCAGCATTTT
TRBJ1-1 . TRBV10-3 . CAISESQVGEDTEAFF TGTGCCATCAGTGAGTCCCAGGTGGGGGAGGACACTGAAGCTTTCTTT
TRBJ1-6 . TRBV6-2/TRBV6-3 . CASSRYGQRYNSPLHF TGTGCCAGCAGCCGCTATGGACAGAGATATAATTCACCCCTCCACTTT
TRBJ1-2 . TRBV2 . CASSTDSGRLLGYTF TGTGCCAGCTCCACGGACTCCGGACGTCTGTTAGGCTACACCTTC
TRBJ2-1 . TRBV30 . CAWSDNGLNEQFF TGTGCCTGGAGTGACAACGGACTAAATGAGCAGTTCTTC
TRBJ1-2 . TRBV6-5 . CASSYSSTGSNYGYTF TGTGCCAGCAGTTACTCATCGACAGGTTCTAACTATGGCTACACCTTC
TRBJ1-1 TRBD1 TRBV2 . CASSGSGQHTEAFF TGTGCCAGCAGCGGGTCGGGACAGCACACTGAAGCTTTCTTT
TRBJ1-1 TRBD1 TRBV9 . CASSSRTGGEAFF TGTGCCAGCAGCTCCCGGACAGGAGGTGAAGCTTTCTTT
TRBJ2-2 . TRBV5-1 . CASSLVNGGELFF TGCGCCAGCAGCTTGGTTAACGGCGGGGAGCTGTTTTTT
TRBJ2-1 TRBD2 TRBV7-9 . CATKAGDEQFF TGTGCCACTAAAGCGGGAGACGAGCAGTTCTTC
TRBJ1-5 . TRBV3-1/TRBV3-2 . CASSQDRGQPQHF TGTGCCAGCAGCCAAGATAGGGGGCAGCCCCAGCATTTT
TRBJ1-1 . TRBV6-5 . CASSYSPGIGTEAFF TGTGCCAGCAGTTACTCGCCGGGGATTGGAACTGAAGCTTTCTTT
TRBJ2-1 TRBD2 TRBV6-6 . CASSYPTGGSYNEQFF TGTGCCAGCAGTTACCCCACGGGGGGCTCCTACAATGAGCAGTTCTTC
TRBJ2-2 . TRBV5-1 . CASSTRMTGRSGELFF TGCGCCAGCAGCACGCGAATGACAGGAAGGAGCGGGGAGCTGTTTTTT
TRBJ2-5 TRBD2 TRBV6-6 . CASSPGLAGGWGQETQYF TGTGCCAGCAGTCCCGGACTAGCGGGAGGGTGGGGGCAAGAGACCCAGTACTTC
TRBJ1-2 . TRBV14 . CASSQDRTPLTVGYTF TGTGCCAGCAGCCAAGACAGGACTCCTCTCACAGTGGGCTACACCTTC
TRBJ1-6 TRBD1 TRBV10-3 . CAIRIRDSSNSPLHF TGTGCCATCAGGATCCGGGACAGCAGTAATTCACCCCTCCACTTT
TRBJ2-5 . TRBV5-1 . CASTRDSYRETQYF TGCGCCAGCACCCGGGACTCATACCGGGAGACCCAGTACTTC
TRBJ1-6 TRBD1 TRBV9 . CASSAGQAPSPLHF TGTGCCAGCAGCGCGGGACAGGCCCCCTCACCCCTCCACTTT
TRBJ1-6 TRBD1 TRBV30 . CAWSEGAGSPLHF TGTGCCTGGAGTGAGGGGGCCGGTTCACCCCTCCACTTT
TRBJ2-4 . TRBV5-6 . CASSPKGGVAKNIQYF TGTGCCAGCAGCCCTAAGGGCGGGGTTGCCAAAAACATTCAGTACTTC
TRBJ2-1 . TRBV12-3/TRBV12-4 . CASSPRTQQFF TGTGCCAGCAGTCCACGGACTCAGCAGTTCTTC
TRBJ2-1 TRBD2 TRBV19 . CASRRAGLAEGDEQFF TGTGCCAGTCGGCGAGCGGGACTAGCGGAGGGAGATGAGCAGTTCTTC
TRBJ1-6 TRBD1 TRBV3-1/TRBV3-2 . CASSQYRGRSSPLHF TGTGCCAGCAGCCAGTACAGGGGGCGCAGTTCACCCCTCCACTTT
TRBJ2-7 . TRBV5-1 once CASRADAIEQYF TGCGCCAGCAGGGCCGATGCAATAGAGCAGTACTTC
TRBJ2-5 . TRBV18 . CASSLVWTDQETQYF TGTGCCAGCTCACTAGTATGGACAGATCAAGAGACCCAGTACTTC
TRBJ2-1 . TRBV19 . CASSSTGEWNEQFF TGTGCCAGTAGTAGTACGGGAGAATGGAATGAGCAGTTCTTC
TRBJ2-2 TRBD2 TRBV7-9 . CASSLASGNTGELFF TGTGCCAGCAGCTTGGCTAGCGGGAACACCGGGGAGCTGTTTTTT
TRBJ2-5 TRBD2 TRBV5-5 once CASSLQAGDETQYF TGTGCCAGCAGCTTGCAAGCGGGGGACGAGACCCAGTACTTC
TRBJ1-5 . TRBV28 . CASRLGNQPQHF TGTGCCAGCCGATTAGGCAATCAGCCCCAGCATTTT
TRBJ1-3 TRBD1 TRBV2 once CASRGTGMGNTIYF TGTGCCAGCAGGGGGACAGGGATGGGAAACACCATATATTTT
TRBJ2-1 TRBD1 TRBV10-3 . CAISSGQGARNEQFF TGTGCCATCAGTTCGGGACAGGGGGCGAGAAATGAGCAGTTCTTC
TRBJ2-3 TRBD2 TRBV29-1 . CSVEDRGGSHSTDTQYF TGCAGCGTTGAAGATAGAGGCGGGAGTCATAGCACAGATACGCAGTATTTT
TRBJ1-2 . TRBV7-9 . CASSSAGFYGYTF TGTGCCAGCAGCTCCGCGGGGTTCTATGGCTACACCTTC
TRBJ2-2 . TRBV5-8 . CASSLAGELFF TGTGCCAGCAGCCTAGCCGGGGAGCTGTTTTTT
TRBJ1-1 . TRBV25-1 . CASSEEEVEAFF TGTGCCAGCAGTGAAGAGGAGGTTGAAGCTTTCTTT
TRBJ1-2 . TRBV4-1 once CASSPGAAGTYGYTF TGCGCCAGCAGCCCAGGGGCAGCAGGCACCTATGGCTACACCTTC
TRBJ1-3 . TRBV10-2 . CASSDGHPSSGNTIYF TGCGCCAGCAGTGATGGGCACCCGAGCTCTGGAAACACCATATATTTT
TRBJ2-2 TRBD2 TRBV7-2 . CASSLRGLATNTGELFF TGTGCCAGCAGCCTCCGGGGACTAGCGACGAACACCGGGGAGCTGTTTTTT
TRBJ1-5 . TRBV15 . CATSLREQGWNQPQHF TGTGCCACCAGCTTAAGAGAACAGGGTTGGAATCAGCCCCAGCATTTT
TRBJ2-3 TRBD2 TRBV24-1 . CATKGLVGTQYF TGTGCCACCAAGGGACTAGTCGGTACGCAGTATTTT
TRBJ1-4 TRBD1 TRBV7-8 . CASTVGQGSEKLFF TGTGCCAGCACCGTCGGACAGGGTTCTGAAAAACTGTTTTTT
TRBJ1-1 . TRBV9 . CASSVEGGPTEAFF TGTGCCAGCAGCGTAGAGGGGGGGCCCACTGAAGCTTTCTTT